The 14 T cell receptor beta chains below all came from one sample that was sequenced in a study of human T cells and chemical hapten exposure. As to time point: healthy volunteer bleed at 2 weeks. Blood, whole and unfractionated, served as the source for total RNA extraction. TCRdb re-analysed the RACE reads in MiXCR, keeping a single row per CDR3 protein. This repertoire shows roughly 130,000 distinct CDR3 sequences, approximately 9% found once; its top ten account for 1.5% to 2%. The sample taken for sequencing was whole blood. The receptor set was obtained from a male donor in good health. Some clones in this sample may be carry-over from other donors' samples.

Of note for this clonotype: This may stem from a read error, because a much larger clone lies one nucleotide away. The chain uses TRBV12-3 or TRBV12-4 and TRBJ2-1, with a tentative D call TRBD1 (6 bases). Deletions cut 2 bases from V and 7 bases from J, with 18 bases between. CDR3 length equals 16 residues. The CDR3 DNA reads as TGTGCCAGCAGTTTACCCGGGACACCCACTCGGAATGAGCAGTTCTTC. Translation gives CASSLPGTPTRNEQFF.

This chain connects TRBV6-5 to TRBJ1-1; perhaps TRBD1 as D (5 bases). This CDR3 is built from 15 residues. The germline V gene encodes CDR1 MNHEY and CDR2 SVGAGI. V gave up 4 bases and J gave up 0 bases, with 12 bases separating them. The CDR3: CASSLAGLMNTEAFF. The DNA of the CDR3 is TGTGCCAGCAGTTTAGCGGGACTGATGAACACTGAAGCTTTCTTT.

V and J are TRBV10-3 and TRBJ1-1; D is uncertain. The V and J ends lost 0 bases and 0 bases respectively, with 8 bases between them. The CDR3 contains 15 residues. Germline V gene data show CDR1 as ENHRY and CDR2 as SYGVKD. CDR3 region: CAISESITVNTEAFF. The CDR3 DNA follows: TGTGCCATCAGTGAGTCGATCACGGTGAACACTGAAGCTTTCTTT.

The rearrangement links TRBV7-9 to TRBJ2-7; tentatively, D is TRBD2 (6 bases). Trimming shortened V by 4 bases and J by 4 bases, and 20 bases separated the two germline ends. This CDR3 has 16 amino acids. Germline loops: CDR1 SEHNR, CDR2 FQNEAQ (reference sequence). The CDR3 here is CASSSPVGLLAYEQYF. In DNA form, the CDR3 reads TGTGCCAGCAGCTCACCTGTGGGACTGCTTGCATACGAGCAGTACTTC.

This clonotype was counted at least ten times. This sequence joins TRBV6-5 and TRBJ2-3; D ambiguous. From germline, CDR1 is MNHEY and CDR2 SVGAGI. Trimming removed 4 bases at V and 6 bases at J, with 8 bases between. The CDR3 sequence is 12 residues long. CDR3 sequence reads: CASSSNSDTQYF. CDR3 nucleotides: TGTGCCAGCAGTTCAAACAGCGATACGCAGTATTTT.

This clonotype was recorded a few times. J is TRBJ1-1 and V is TRBV6-6; unclear D gene. The CDR3 extends over 15 amino acids. In germline, CDR1 is MNHNY, CDR2 SVGAGI (reference sequence). V lost 5 bases, J lost 5 bases, and 18 bases lay in between. CDR3 DNA sequence: TGTGCCAGCAGTAACCTTCTTCGGACGAGGACTGAAGCTTTCTTT. This sequence encodes CASSNLLRTRTEAFF.

The J gene is TRBJ1-1, the V gene TRBV12-5, with D uncertain. The CDR3 length is 15 residues. CDR1 is LGHNT, CDR2 FRNRAP, per germline. The V end lost 2 bases, the J end lost 1 base, and 11 bases lay between the germline ends. CDR3 protein: CASGLRVRQNTEAFF. CDR3 coding DNA: TGTGCTAGTGGTTTGAGGGTCAGACAGAACACTGAAGCTTTCTTT.

This clonotype turned up a few times. The chain is built from TRBV7-2 and TRBJ1-3; 8 nucleotides align to TRBD1. V lost 4 bases to trimming and J lost 7 bases; unmatched junction nucleotides: 6. In germline, CDR1 is SGHTA, CDR2 FQGNSA. The length of the CDR3 is 14 residues. The CDR3 DNA reads TGTGCCAGCAGCTCTCGGACAGGGTCCAACACCATATATTTT. This gives the protein CASSSRTGSNTIYF. The entire variable domain, with the rest obtained from reference TRBV7-2 and TRBJ1-3, is as follows: GAGVSQSPSNKVTEKGKDVELRCDPISGHTALYWYRQSLGQGLEFLIYFQGNSAPDKSGLPSDRFSAERTGGSVSTLTIQRTQQEDSAVYLCASSSRTGSNTIYFGEGSWLTVV.

V is TRBV28 and J is TRBJ2-3; 7 bases match TRBD2. The CDR3 runs to 13 residues. V lost 11 bases and J lost 1; bases outside the gene matches: 6. The germline gives CDR1 MDHEN, CDR2 SYDVKM. The CDR3 loop is CASQRGGTDTQYF. For the CDR3, the DNA is TGTGCCTCCCAGCGGGGAGGCACAGATACGCAGTATTTT.

Concerning this clonotype itself: The CDR3 does not end in the conserved phenylalanine or tryptophan, so this is likely a read error. The chain combines TRBV7-8 with TRBJ2-2; D call uncertain. CDR3 length: 12 amino acids. Germline CDR1 and CDR2: SGHVS and FQNEAQ. V lost 5 bases, J lost 8 bases, and 9 bases lay in between. DNA for the CDR3: TGTGCCAGCAGCCACACGGCGGGGGAGCTGTTTCTT. Translation gives CASSHTAGELFL.

This clonotype was counted only a few times. This chain links TRBV6-1 with TRBJ2-7; 10 bases map to TRBD1. Germline CDR1 is MNHNS and CDR2 is SASEGT. This CDR3 contains 13 residues. Trimming took 1 base from V and 6 from J; bases not matched to a gene: 0. The CDR3 reads CASSEGTGGEQYF. CDR3 sequence (DNA): TGTGCCAGCAGTGAAGGGACAGGGGGCGAGCAGTACTTC.

The chain is built from TRBV11-2 and TRBJ2-7; TRBD2 is a possible D gene (5 bases). The germline V gene has CDR1 SGHAT and CDR2 FQNNGV. The CDR3 is 13 amino acids. Trimming took off 3 bases at V and 3 bases at J, with 9 bases between the two ends. This CDR3 reads CASSFGLYYEQYF. CDR3 nucleotides: TGTGCCAGCAGCTTCGGACTCTACTACGAGCAGTACTTC. The whole variable domain, remainder taken from reference TRBV11-2 and TRBJ2-7, is EAGVAQSPRYKIIEKRQSVAFWCNPISGHATLYWYQQILGQGPKLLIQFQNNGVVDDSQLPKDRFSAERLKGVDSTLKIQPAKLEDSAVYLCASSFGLYYEQYFGPGTRLTVT.

The sample holds a few counts of this clonotype. This sequence joins TRBV6-2 or TRBV6-3 and TRBJ2-7, with TRBD2 identical over 11 bases. Germline assignment: CDR1 MNHEY and CDR2 SVGEGT. J gave up 0 bases and V 5 bases, and 9 bases lay outside the gene matches. There are 17 residues in the CDR3. As DNA, the CDR3 is TGTGCCAGCAGTCACGGACTAGCGGGTCCCAGCTCCTACGAGCAGTACTTC. Translation: CASSHGLAGPSSYEQYF.

The V call is TRBV12-3 or TRBV12-4, the J call TRBJ2-1; D is perhaps TRBD1 (6 bases). The V end lost 6 bases, the J end lost 4 bases, and 13 bases lay between the germline ends. This CDR3 has 14 residues. The DNA of the CDR3 is TGTGCCAGCAGCACCGGGACAACTTACAATGAGCAGTTCTTC. Its protein is CASSTGTTYNEQFF.